The T cell receptor beta chain described here comes from a study of regulatory T cells in long-lasting Graves disease. Findings of the study overall: Persistent Graves' patients showed less TCR diversity than newly diagnosed patients showed. Persistent patients shared more public clonotypes (under 3,000) than newly diagnosed patients (approximately 960).

Note on this clonotype: Its matching antigen is unknown.

Time point of the sample: persistent/refractory GD, antithyroid drugs over 5 years with positive TRAb. PBMCs were the source of the RNA used for TCR sequencing. Construction of TCR beta libraries relied on iRepertoire HTBI primers and on Arm-PCR targeting CDR3 regions. From the multiplex PCR reads, TCRdb called clonotypes with MiXCR, one entry per CDR3 protein. Here the sample spans hundreds of thousands of distinct CDR3 sequences, about 30% being singletons. This CDR3 is built from 16 residues. V gave up 3 bases and J gave up 9 bases; unmatched junction bases: 7. Sample: peripheral blood mononuclear cells (PBMCs), taken when the disease was refractory, from a patient treated with antithyroid drugs. This clonotype was sampled from a female donor with Graves disease. This sequence joins TRBV12-3 or TRBV12-4 and TRBJ2-1; TRBD2 matches at 14 bases. CDR3 DNA: TGTGCCAGCAGTTTTCGGGGACTAGCGGGAGTAGGTGAGCAGTTCTTC. Its translation is CASSFRGLAGVGEQFF.